Listed below are T cell receptor beta chains from one sample, sequenced in a study of blood T cell repertoires in COVID-19. TCRdb's table, derived via immunoSEQ multiplex PCR, lists solely in-frame clones and lacks some. The table has about 130,000 clones, 81% seen once. Sequencing was done on a sample of peripheral blood. The origin of the receptors is a woman aged 55 to 70 with active or convalescent COVID-19. Both conserved end residues are part of each CDR3. The D gene is left open where the match is weak. Clone size, where shown, is once, few, many, or a class for clones that have expanded.

d_call clone_size j_call v_call cdr3_aa cdr3_nt
NA NA TRBJ2-3 TRBV6-5 CASSRGGDTQYF TGTGCCAGCAGTAGAGGTGGAGATACGCAGTATTTT
TRBD1 NA TRBJ1-6 TRBV28 CASRTSTGGGSPLHF TGTGCCAGCAGAACCTCGACAGGGGGAGGATCACCCCTCCACTTT
TRBD1 NA TRBJ1-2 TRBV5-4 CASSPGTAANYGYTF TGTGCCAGCAGCCCCGGGACAGCCGCTAACTATGGCTACACCTTC
TRBD1 NA TRBJ1-2 TRBV4-1 CASSQDDRGYGYTF TGCGCCAGCAGCCAAGATGACAGGGGATATGGCTACACCTTC
NA NA TRBJ2-1 TRBV5-1 CASSLEQGVYNEQFF TGCGCCAGCAGCTTGGAGCAGGGTGTCTACAATGAGCAGTTCTTC
NA NA TRBJ1-2 TRBV11-3 CASSISYRGGYTF TGTGCCAGCAGCATCTCCTACCGGGGAGGCTACACCTTC
NA NA TRBJ2-2 TRBV27 CASSFYRTGLNTGELFF TGTGCCAGCAGTTTCTACCGGACTGGATTGAACACCGGGGAGCTGTTTTTT
TRBD1 NA TRBJ2-5 TRBV20-1 CSASLWDRTLKTQYF TGCAGTGCTAGTTTGTGGGACAGAACACTAAAGACCCAGTACTTC
TRBD2 NA TRBJ2-1 TRBV7-2 CASSLRSREGLDEQFF TGTGCCAGCAGCTTACGATCGCGGGAGGGCCTCGATGAGCAGTTCTTC
NA NA TRBJ2-2 TRBV11-2 CASSHTGSGELFF TGTGCCAGCAGCCACACGGGGTCCGGGGAGCTGTTTTTT
NA NA TRBJ1-1 TRBV29-1 CSVVRGGPTTEAFF TGCAGCGTTGTCCGGGGGGGGCCGACCACTGAAGCTTTCTTT
TRBD1 NA TRBJ2-5 TRBV5-1 CASRGTGGLQETQYF TGCGCCAGCAGGGGGACAGGGGGCCTTCAAGAGACCCAGTACTTC
NA NA TRBJ1-2 TRBV10-3 CAISIASLRGYTF TGTGCCATCAGTATCGCTTCTCTCCGGGGCTACACCTTC
NA NA TRBJ2-5 TRBV5-5 CASSFNLAQETQYF TGTGCCAGCAGCTTTAATCTAGCACAAGAGACCCAGTACTTC
NA once TRBJ1-3 TRBV7-9 CASSLALGGGNTIYF TGTGCCAGCAGCTTAGCGCTTGGGGGCGGAAACACCATATATTTT
TRBD2 NA TRBJ2-3 TRBV13 CASSWRLAGDLNTDTQYF TGTGCCAGCAGCTGGAGACTAGCGGGGGACCTAAACACAGATACGCAGTATTTT
TRBD2 once TRBJ2-5 TRBV5-4 CASSVGKASGAQPAWTQYF TGTGCCAGCAGCGTGGGGAAGGCTAGCGGGGCCCAACCGGCATGGACCCAGTACTTC